This T cell receptor (beta chain) was identified in a study of control samples from healthy donors and cancer patients. This CDR3 has 15 amino acids. V lost 4 bases to trimming and J lost 1 base, with 13 bases between them. CDR1 is LGHDT and CDR2 is YNNKEL in the germline V gene (reference sequence). Libraries were prepared by immunoSEQ multiplex PCR; TCRdb keeps only in-frame clonotypes and omits some of them. Of some 74,000 clones listed, around nine tenths were seen once; the top ten hold 5.7%. The TCR was taken from a woman between 45 and 60 years old in good health. The chain couples TRBV3-1 (or the pseudogene TRBV3-2) to TRBJ1-2, with unresolved D. Sequenced input: blood. The CDR3 bases are TGTGCCAGCAGCCCCACACAGATTCTTAACTATGGCTACACCTTC. Its protein is CASSPTQILNYGYTF.